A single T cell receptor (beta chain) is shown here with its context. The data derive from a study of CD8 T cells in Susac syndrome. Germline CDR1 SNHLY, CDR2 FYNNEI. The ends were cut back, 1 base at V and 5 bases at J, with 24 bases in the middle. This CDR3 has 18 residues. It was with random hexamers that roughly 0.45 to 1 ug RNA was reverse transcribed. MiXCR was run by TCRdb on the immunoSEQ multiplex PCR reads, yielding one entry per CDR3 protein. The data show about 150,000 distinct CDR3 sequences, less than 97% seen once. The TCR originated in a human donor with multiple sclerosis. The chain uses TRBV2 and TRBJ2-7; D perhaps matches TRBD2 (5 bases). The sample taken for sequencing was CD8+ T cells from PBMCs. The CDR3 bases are TGTGCCAGCAGTGAAGGCGCCTACCGGGCCTTAAACGGGGACGAGCAGTACTTC. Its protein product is CASSEGAYRALNGDEQYF.